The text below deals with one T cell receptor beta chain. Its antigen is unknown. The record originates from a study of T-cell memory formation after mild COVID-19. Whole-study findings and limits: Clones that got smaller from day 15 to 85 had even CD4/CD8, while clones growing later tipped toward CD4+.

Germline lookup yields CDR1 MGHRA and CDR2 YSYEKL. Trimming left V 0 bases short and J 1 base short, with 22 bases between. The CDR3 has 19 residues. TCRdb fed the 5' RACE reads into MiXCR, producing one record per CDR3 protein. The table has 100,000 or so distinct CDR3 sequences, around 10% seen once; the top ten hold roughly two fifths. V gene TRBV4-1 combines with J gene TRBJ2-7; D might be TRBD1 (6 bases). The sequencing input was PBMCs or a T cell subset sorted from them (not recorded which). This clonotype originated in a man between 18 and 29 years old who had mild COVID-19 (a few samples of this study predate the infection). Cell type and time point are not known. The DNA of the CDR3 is TGCGCCAGCAGCCAAGAGGGCCTCTTTGGGGGCGGAGGATCCTACGAGCAGTACGTC. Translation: CASSQEGLFGGGGSYEQYV.